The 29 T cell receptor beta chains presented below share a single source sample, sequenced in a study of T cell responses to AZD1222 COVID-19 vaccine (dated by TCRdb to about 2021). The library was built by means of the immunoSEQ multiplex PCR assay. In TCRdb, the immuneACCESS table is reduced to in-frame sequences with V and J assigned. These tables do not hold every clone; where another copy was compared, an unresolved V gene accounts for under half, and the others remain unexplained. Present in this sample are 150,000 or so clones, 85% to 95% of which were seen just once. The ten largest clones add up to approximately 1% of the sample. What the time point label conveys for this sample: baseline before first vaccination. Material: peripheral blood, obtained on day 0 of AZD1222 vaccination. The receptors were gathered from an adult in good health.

CDR3 region: CASSFGWGRALWNEQFF. DNA of the CDR3: TGTGCCAGCAGCTTTGGGTGGGGCAGGGCTTTGTGGAATGAGCAGTTCTTC. J is TRBJ2-1 and V is TRBV5-6; the D gene is possibly TRBD1 (5 bases). This CDR3 has 17 amino acids. V was trimmed by 2 bases and J by 7 bases, leaving 22 bases between them. In germline, CDR1 is SGHDT, CDR2 YYEEEE.

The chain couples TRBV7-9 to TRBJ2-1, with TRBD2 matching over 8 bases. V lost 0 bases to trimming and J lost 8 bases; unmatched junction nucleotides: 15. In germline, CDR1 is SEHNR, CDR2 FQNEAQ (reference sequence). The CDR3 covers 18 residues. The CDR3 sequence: CASSLAGGLAGPRDEQFF. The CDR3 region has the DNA TGTGCCAGCAGCTTAGCAGGGGGGTTAGCGGGGCCGAGAGATGAGCAGTTCTTC.

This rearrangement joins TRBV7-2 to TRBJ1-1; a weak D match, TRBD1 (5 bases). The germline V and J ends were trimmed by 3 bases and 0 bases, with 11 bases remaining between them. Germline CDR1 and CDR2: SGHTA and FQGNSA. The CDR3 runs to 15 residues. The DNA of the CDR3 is TGTGCCAGCAGCTTGGCTGGGACGCTGAACACTGAAGCTTTCTTT. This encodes CASSLAGTLNTEAFF.

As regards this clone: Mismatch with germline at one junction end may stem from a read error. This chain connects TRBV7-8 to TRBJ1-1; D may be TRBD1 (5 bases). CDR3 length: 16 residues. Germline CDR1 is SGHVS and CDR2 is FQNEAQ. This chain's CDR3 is CAISRTGGRRGTEAFF. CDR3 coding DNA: TGTGCCATCAGCCGGACTGGTGGGCGGAGGGGAACTGAAGCTTTCTTT.

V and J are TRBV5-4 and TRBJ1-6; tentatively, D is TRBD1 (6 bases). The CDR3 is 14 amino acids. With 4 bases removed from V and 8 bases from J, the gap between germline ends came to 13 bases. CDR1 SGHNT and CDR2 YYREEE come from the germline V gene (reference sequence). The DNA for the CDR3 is TGTGCCAGCAGCCCGGGGGCTGGCGATTCACCCCTCCACTTT. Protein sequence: CASSPGAGDSPLHF.

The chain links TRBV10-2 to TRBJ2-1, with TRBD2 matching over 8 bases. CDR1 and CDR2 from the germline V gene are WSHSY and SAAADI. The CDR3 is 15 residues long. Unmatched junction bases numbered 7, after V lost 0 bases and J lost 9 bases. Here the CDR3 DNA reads TGCGCCAGCAGTGAGTCCTCGGGGGGGCTGGGTGAGCAGTTCTTC. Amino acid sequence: CASSESSGGLGEQFF.

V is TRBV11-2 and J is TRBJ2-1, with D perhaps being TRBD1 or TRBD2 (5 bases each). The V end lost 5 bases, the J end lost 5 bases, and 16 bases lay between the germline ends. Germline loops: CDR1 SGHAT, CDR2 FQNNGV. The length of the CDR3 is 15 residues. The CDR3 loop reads CASSAAGGAHNEQFF. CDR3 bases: TGTGCCAGCAGCGCGGCTGGGGGAGCCCACAATGAGCAGTTCTTC.

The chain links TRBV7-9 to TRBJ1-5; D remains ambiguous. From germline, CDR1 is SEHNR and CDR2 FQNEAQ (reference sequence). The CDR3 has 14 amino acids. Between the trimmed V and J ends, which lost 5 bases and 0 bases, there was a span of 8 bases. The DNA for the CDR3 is TGTGCCAGCAGCGCAGCCGATAGCAATCAGCCCCAGCATTTT. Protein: CASSAADSNQPQHF.

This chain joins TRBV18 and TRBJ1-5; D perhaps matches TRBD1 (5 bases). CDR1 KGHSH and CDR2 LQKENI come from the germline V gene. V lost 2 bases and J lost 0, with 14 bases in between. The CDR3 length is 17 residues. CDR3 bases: TGTGCCAGCTCACCATATTCTCCCGGGGGTAGCAATCAGCCCCAGCATTTT. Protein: CASSPYSPGGSNQPQHF.

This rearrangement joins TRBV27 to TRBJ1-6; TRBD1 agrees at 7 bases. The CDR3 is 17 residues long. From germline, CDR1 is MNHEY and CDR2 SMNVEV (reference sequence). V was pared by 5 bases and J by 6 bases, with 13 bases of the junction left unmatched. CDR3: CASSASATGTANSPLHF. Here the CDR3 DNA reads TGTGCCAGCAGTGCATCAGCTACCGGGACAGCTAATTCACCCCTCCACTTT.

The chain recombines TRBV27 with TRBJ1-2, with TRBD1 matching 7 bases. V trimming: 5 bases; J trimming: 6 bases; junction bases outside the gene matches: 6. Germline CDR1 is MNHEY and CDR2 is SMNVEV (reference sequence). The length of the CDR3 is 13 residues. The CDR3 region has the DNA TGTGCCAGCAGTATAGTAGGGGGCAATGGCTACACCTTC. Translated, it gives CASSIVGGNGYTF.

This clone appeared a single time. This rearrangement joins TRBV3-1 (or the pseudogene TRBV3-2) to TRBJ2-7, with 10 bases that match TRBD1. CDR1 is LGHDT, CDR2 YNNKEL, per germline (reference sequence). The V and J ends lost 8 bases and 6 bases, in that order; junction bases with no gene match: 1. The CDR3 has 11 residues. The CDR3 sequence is CASGQGGEQYF. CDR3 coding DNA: TGTGCCAGCGGACAGGGGGGCGAGCAGTACTTC.

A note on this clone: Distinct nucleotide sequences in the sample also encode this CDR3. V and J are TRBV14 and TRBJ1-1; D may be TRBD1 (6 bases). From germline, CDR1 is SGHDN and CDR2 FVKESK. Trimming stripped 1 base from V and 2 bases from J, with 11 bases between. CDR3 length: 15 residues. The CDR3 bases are TGTGCCAGCAGCCAAGGGGCAGGGGTAAACACTGAAGCTTTCTTT. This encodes CASSQGAGVNTEAFF.

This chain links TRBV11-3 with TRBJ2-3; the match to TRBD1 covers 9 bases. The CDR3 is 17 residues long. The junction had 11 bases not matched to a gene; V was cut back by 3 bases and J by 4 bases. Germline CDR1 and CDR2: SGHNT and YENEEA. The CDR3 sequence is CASSFQPGQGESDTQYF. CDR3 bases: TGTGCCAGCAGCTTCCAACCGGGACAGGGAGAGTCAGATACGCAGTATTTT. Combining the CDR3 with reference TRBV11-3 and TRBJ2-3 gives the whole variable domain EAGVVQSPRYKIIEKKQPVAFWCNPISGHNTLYWYLQNLGQGPELLIRYENEEAVDDSQLPKDRFSAERLKGVDSTLKIQPAELGDSAVYLCASSFQPGQGESDTQYFGPGTRLTVL.

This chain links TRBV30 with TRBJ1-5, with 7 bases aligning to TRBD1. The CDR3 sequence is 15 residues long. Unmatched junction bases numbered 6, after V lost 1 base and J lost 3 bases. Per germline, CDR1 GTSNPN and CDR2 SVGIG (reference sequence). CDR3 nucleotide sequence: TGTGCCTGGAGTGACTCGACAGGGTACAATCAGCCCCAGCATTTT. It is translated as CAWSDSTGYNQPQHF.

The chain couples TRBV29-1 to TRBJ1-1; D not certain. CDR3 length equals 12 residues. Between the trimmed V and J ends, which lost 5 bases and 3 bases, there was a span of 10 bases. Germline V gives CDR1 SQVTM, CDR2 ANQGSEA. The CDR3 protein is CSVSRTDTEAFF. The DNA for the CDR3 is TGCAGCGTTTCGAGGACTGACACTGAAGCTTTCTTT.

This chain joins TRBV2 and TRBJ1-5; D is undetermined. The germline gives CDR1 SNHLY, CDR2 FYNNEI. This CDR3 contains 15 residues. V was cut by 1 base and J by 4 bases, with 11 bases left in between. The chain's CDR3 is CASSEGGPTNQPQHF. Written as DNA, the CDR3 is TGTGCCAGCAGTGAAGGTGGGCCCACGAATCAGCCCCAGCATTTT.

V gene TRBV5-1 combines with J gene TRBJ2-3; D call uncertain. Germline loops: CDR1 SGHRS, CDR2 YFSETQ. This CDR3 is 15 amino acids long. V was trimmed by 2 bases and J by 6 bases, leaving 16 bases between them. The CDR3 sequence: CASSFQRPSRDTQYF. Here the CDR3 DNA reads TGCGCCAGCAGCTTCCAGCGACCCAGTAGGGATACGCAGTATTTT.

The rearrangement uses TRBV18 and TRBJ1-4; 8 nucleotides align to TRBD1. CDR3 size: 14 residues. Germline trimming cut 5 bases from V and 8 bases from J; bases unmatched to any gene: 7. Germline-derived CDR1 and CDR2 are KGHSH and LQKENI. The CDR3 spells CASSAGTGGEKLFF. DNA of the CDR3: TGTGCCAGCTCAGCCGGGACAGGTGGGGAAAAACTGTTTTTT.

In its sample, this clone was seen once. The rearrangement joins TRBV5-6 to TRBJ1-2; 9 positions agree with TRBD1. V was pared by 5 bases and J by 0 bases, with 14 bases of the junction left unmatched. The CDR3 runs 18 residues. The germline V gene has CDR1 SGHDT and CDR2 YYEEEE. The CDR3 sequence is CASRPPVTGGDPNYGYTF. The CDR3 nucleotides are TGTGCCAGCAGGCCCCCGGTCACAGGGGGCGATCCTAACTATGGCTACACCTTC.

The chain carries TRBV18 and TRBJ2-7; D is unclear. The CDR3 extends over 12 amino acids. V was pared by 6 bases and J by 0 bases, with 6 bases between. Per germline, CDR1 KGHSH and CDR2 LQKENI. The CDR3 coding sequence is TGTGCCAGCTCCTCTGCCTCCTACGAGCAGTACTTC. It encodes CASSSASYEQYF.

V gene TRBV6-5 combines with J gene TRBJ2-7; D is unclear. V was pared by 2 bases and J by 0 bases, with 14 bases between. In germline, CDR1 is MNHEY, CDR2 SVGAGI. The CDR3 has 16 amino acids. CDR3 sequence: CASSYNVQASSYEQYF. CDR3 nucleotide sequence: TGTGCCAGCAGTTACAACGTCCAGGCCAGCTCCTACGAGCAGTACTTC.

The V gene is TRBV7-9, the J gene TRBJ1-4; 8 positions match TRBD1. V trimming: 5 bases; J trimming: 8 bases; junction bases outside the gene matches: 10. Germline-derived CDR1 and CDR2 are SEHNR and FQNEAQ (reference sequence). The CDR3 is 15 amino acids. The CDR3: CASSPGDRRGEKLFF. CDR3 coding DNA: TGTGCCAGCAGCCCGGGGGACAGGCGGGGAGAAAAACTGTTTTTT.

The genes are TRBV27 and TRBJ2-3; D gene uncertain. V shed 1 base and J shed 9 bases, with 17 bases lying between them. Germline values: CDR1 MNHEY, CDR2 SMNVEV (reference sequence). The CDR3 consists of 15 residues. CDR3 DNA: TGTGCCAGCAGTTTATATTCCCCTGCTCGCTCGACGCAGTATTTT. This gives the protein CASSLYSPARSTQYF.

DNA for the CDR3: TGTGCCAGCAGTTACTACGGGGGGCCTGGGGAGACCCAGTACTTC. It is translated as CASSYYGGPGETQYF. The V and J genes are TRBV6-2 or TRBV6-3 and TRBJ2-5; tentatively, D is TRBD2 (7 bases). The CDR3 loop spans 15 amino acids. Trimming removed 1 base at V and 5 bases at J, with 14 bases between. Germline lookup yields CDR1 MNHEY and CDR2 SVGEGT.

The CDR3 reads CASSLQGALETQYF. Here the CDR3 DNA reads TGTGCCAGCAGCTTACAGGGGGCCCTAGAGACCCAGTACTTC. This chain uses TRBV11-3 with TRBJ2-5, with 8 bases fitting TRBD1. The ends lost 2 bases at V and 4 bases at J; junction bases unmatched: 3. Germline V gene data show CDR1 as SGHNT and CDR2 as YENEEA. This CDR3 is built from 14 residues.

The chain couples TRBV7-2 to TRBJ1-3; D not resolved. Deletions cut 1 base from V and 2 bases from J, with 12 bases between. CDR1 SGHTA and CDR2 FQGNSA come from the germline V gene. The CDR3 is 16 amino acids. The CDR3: CASSLVTGMAGNTIYF. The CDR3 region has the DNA TGTGCCAGCAGCTTAGTAACGGGGATGGCTGGAAACACCATATATTTT.

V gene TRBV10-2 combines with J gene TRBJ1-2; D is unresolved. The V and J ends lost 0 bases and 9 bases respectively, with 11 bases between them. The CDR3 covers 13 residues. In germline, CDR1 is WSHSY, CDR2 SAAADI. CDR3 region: CASSESISASYTF. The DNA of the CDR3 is TGCGCCAGCAGTGAGTCGATTAGCGCGAGCTACACCTTC.

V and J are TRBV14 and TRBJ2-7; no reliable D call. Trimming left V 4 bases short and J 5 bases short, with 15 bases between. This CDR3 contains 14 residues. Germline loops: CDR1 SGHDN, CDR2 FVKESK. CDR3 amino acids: CASSPRLRVHEQYF. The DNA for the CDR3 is TGTGCCAGCAGCCCGCGGCTCCGGGTCCACGAGCAGTACTTC.